This entry concerns a single TCR beta chain. As yet, its antigen is unknown. With 0 bases clipped from V and 2 bases from J, the junction kept 3 bases outside the gene matches. Germline V gene data show CDR1 as WNHNN and CDR2 as SYGVQD (reference sequence). The CDR3 covers 16 residues. The sample is drawn from a study of T cell responses to AZD1222 COVID-19 vaccine. Study-level information: Pooling covered second doses at about 4 or about 12 weeks.

Study-wide results and limits: Regions 160-218 and 743-854 dominated among vaccine-associated CD4 TCRs spanning spike.

Clones were sequenced by immunoSEQ multiplex PCR, and TCRdb holds only the in-frame ones, with some missing. In the table there are tens of thousands of clones, around nine tenths of which are singletons. Specimen: peripheral blood, collected on day 0 of AZD1222 vaccination. The V gene is TRBV10-1, the J gene TRBJ2-7, with 11 bases matching TRBD2. This TCR was sampled from an adult in good health. The CDR3 nucleotides read TGCGCCAGCAGTGAGTCGTTGACTAGCGGGACCTACGAGCAGTACTTC. It yields the protein CASSESLTSGTYEQYF.